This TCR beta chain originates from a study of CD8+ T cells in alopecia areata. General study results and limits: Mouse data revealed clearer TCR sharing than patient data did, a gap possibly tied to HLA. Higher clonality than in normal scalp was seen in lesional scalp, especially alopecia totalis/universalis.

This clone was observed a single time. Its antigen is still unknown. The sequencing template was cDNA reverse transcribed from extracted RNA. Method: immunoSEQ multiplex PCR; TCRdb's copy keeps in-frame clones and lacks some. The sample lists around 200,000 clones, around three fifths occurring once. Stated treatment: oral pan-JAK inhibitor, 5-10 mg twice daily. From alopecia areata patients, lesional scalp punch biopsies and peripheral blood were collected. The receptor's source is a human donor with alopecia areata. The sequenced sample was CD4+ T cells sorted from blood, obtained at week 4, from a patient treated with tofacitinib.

The CDR3 loop reads CASSSGQVSTGGARETQYF. The CDR3 bases are TGTGCCAGCAGCTCTGGACAGGTTTCGACGGGGGGGGCCCGGGAGACCCAGTACTTC. The V call is TRBV7-2, the J call TRBJ2-5, with a weak D call TRBD2 (8 bases). Trimming removed 4 bases from V and 5 bases from J, with 29 bases in between. Germline loops: CDR1 SGHTA, CDR2 FQGNSA. The CDR3 has 19 residues.